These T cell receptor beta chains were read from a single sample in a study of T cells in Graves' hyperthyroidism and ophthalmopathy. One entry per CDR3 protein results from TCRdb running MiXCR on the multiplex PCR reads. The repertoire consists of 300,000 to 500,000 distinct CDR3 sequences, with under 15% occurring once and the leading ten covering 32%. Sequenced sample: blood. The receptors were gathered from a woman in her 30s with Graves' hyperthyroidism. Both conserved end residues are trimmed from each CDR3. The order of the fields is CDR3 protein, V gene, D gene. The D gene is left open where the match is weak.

CDR3 protein: SARDGLAGAGNEQY
V gene: TRBV20-1
D gene: TRBD2

CDR3 protein: ASSRDSYGYT
V gene: TRBV12-3/TRBV12-4
D gene: -

CDR3 protein: ASSIVGSSLEQF
V gene: TRBV19
D gene: -

CDR3 protein: ASSSMGLAMNEQF
V gene: TRBV4-1
D gene: TRBD2

CDR3 protein: SAALGRNEQF
V gene: TRBV20-1
D gene: -

CDR3 protein: ASSYRGHGQPQH
V gene: TRBV7-2
D gene: -

CDR3 protein: ASSLQGDSGNTIY
V gene: TRBV18
D gene: TRBD1

CDR3 protein: ASSQDRGPQH
V gene: TRBV3-1
D gene: -

CDR3 protein: ASSSLQEYQETQY
V gene: TRBV7-9
D gene: -

CDR3 protein: ASSPLAGQGFHEQY
V gene: TRBV18
D gene: TRBD1

CDR3 protein: ASSKTDSYEQY
V gene: TRBV19
D gene: -